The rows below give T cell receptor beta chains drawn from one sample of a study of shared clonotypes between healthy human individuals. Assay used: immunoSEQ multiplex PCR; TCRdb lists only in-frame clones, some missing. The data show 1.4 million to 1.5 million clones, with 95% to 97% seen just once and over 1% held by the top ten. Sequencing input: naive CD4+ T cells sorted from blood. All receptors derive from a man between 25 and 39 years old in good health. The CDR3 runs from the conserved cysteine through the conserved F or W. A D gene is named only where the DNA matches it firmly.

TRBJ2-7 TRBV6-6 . CASRIGSSYEQYF
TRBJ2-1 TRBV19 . CASSRDTFSYNEQFF
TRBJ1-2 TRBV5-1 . CASSLAVGAGYTF
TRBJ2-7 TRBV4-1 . CASSQTGQDKGYEQYF
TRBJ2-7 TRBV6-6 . CASEAPSSYEQYF
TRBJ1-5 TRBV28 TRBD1 CASRPQGGVNQPQHF
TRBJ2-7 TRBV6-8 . CASSYSGQDDSYEQYF
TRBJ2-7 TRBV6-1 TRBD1 CASSEARGQGDEQYF
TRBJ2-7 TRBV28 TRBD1 CASSLPLRTGGRYEQYF
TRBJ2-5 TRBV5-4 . CASSGGRQETQYF
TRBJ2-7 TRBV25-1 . CASSSLGLGEQYF